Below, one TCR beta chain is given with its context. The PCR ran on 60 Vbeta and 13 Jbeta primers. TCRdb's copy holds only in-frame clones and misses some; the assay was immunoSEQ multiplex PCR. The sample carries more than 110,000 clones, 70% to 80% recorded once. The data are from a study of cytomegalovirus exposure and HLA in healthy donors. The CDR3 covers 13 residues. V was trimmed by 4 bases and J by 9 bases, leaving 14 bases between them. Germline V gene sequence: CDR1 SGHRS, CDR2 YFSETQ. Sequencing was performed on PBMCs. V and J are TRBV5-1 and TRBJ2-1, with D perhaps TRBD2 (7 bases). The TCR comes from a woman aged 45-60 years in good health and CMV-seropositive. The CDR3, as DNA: TGCGCCAGCAGCATACGGGGGGCCGGTGAGCAGTTCTTC. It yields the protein CASSIRGAGEQFF.